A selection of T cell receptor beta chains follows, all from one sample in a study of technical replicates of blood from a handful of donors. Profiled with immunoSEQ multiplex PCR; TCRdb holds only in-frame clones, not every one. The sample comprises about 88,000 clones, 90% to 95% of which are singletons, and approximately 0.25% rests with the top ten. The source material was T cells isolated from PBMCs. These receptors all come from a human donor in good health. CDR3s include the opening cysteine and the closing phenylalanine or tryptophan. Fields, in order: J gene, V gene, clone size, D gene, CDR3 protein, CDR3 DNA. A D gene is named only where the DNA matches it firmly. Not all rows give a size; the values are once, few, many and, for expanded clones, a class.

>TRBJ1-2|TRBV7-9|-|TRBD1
CASGGQGDGYTF
TGTGCCAGCGGGGGACAGGGTGATGGCTACACCTTC
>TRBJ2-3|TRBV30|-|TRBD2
CARTSSRVAGARGTQYF
TGTGCCCGGACGAGCTCCAGAGTAGCGGGGGCTAGGGGTACGCAGTATTTT
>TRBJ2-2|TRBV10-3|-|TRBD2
CAISGSGRGTGELFF
TGTGCCATCTCGGGTAGCGGGAGAGGAACCGGGGAGCTGTTTTTT
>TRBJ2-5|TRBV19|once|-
CASSTIWTVGETQYF
TGTGCCAGTAGTACGATCTGGACAGTCGGGGAGACCCAGTACTTC
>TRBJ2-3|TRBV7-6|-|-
CASSLGSGTDTQYF
TGTGCCAGCAGCTTAGGTTCAGGCACAGATACGCAGTATTTT
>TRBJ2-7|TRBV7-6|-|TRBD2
CASSTHPQRERGYEQYF
TGTGCCAGCAGCACACACCCCCAGCGGGAGAGGGGATACGAGCAGTACTTC
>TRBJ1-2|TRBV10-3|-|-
CATSNNYGYTF
TGTGCCACCTCTAATAACTATGGCTACACCTTC
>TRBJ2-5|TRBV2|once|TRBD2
CASRGLAGEETQYF
TGTGCCAGCAGGGGACTAGCGGGAGAGGAGACCCAGTACTTC
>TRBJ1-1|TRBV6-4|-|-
CASKGENTEAFF
TGTGCCAGCAAGGGAGAGAACACTGAAGCTTTCTTT
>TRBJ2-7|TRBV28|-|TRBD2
CASAPAGAYEQYF
TGTGCCAGCGCTCCGGCGGGAGCCTACGAGCAGTACTTC
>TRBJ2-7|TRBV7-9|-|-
CASSLMGSSYEQYF
TGTGCCAGCAGCTTAATGGGCAGCTCCTACGAGCAGTACTTC
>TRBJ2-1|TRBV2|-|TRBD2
CASSDISGRSYNEQFF
TGTGCCAGCAGCGATATTAGCGGGAGAAGCTACAATGAGCAGTTCTTC
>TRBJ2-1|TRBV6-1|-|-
CASRADSRFYNEQFF
TGTGCCAGCAGGGCGGACTCCAGATTCTACAATGAGCAGTTCTTC
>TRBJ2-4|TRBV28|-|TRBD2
CASSFPLAGGAKNIQYF
TGTGCCAGCAGTTTCCCACTAGCGGGAGGGGCCAAAAACATTCAGTACTTC
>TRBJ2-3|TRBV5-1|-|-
CASSLRSGGGTDTQYF
TGCGCCAGCAGCTTGAGGTCGGGGGGCGGAACAGATACGCAGTATTTT
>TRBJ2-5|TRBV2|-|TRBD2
CASSEGSGGRETQYF
TGTGCCAGCAGTGAAGGGTCGGGGGGGCGTGAGACCCAGTACTTC
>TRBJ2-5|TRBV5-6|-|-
CASVGLEGTQYF
TGTGCCAGCGTAGGACTGGAGGGGACCCAGTACTTC
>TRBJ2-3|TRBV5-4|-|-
CASSGQGLELRTDTQYF
TGTGCCAGCAGCGGCCAGGGGTTAGAGCTAAGGACAGATACGCAGTATTTT
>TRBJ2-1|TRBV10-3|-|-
CAISRTENEQFF
TGTGCCATCAGTCGGACAGAGAATGAGCAGTTCTTC
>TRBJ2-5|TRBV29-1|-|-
CSVDRGNQETQYF
TGCAGCGTTGATCGCGGCAACCAAGAGACCCAGTACTTC
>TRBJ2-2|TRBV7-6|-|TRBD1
CASSLLRDRVETGELFF
TGTGCCAGCAGCTTACTCCGGGACAGGGTCGAAACCGGGGAGCTGTTTTTT
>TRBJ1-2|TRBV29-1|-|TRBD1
CSVGTGDGYTF
TGCAGCGTGGGGACAGGGGACGGCTACACCTTC
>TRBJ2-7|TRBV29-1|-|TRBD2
CSVRGGDHYEQYF
TGCAGCGTTCGCGGGGGGGATCACTACGAGCAGTACTTC
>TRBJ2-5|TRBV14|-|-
CASSPRGRETQYF
TGTGCCAGCAGTCCCAGGGGACGAGAGACCCAGTACTTC
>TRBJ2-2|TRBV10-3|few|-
CAISDFGGTGELFF
TGTGCCATCAGTGATTTCGGGGGCACCGGGGAGCTGTTTTTT
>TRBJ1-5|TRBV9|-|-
CASLCTSRVWSQHF
TGTGCCAGCCTGTGTACGAGTCGGGTTTGGTCCCAGCATTTT
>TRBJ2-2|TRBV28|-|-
CASSTDTGLGNTGELFF
TGTGCCAGCAGTACCGACACGGGATTGGGGAACACCGGGGAGCTGTTTTTT
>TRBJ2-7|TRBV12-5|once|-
CASGLWGQTTSEQYF
TGTGCTAGTGGTTTGTGGGGGCAAACCACGTCCGAGCAGTACTTC